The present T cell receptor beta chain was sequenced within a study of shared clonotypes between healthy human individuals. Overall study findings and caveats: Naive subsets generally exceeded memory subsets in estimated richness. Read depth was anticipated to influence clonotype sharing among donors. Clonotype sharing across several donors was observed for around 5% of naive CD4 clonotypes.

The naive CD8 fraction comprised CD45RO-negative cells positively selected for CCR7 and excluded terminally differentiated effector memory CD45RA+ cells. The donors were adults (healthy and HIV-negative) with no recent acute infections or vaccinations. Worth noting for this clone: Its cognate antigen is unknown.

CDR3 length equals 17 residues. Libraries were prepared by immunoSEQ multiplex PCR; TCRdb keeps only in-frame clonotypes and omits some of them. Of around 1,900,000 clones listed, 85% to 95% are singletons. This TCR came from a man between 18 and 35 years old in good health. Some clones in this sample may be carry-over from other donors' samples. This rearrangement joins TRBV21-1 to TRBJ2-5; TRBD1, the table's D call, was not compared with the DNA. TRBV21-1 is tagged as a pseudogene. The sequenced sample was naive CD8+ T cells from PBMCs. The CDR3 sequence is CASSFYPPGDIEETQYF. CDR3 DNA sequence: TGTGCCAGCAGCTTCTACCCCCCCGGGGACATCGAAGAGACCCAGTACTTC.